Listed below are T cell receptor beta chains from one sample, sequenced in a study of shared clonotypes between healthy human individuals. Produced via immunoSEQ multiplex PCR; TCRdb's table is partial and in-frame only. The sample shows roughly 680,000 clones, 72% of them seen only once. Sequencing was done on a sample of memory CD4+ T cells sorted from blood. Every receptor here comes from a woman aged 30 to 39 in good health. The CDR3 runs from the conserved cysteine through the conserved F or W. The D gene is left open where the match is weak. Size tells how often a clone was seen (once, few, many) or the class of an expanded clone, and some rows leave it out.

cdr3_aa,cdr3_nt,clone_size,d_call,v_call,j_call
CASSPLSGTGTYNEQFF,TGTGCCAGCAGCCCCTTATCTGGGACAGGTACTTACAATGAGCAGTTCTTC,.,TRBD1,TRBV7-6,TRBJ2-1
CASSPTGQYTDTQYF,TGTGCCAGCAGCCCAACGGGACAGTACACAGATACGCAGTATTTT,few,TRBD1,TRBV7-6,TRBJ2-3
CASRRTTGLYGYTF,TGTGCCAGCAGACGTACGACAGGGCTTTATGGCTACACCTTC,.,TRBD1,TRBV28,TRBJ1-2
CASSYAGAQNTGELFF,TGTGCCAGCAGTTACGCCGGCGCACAGAACACCGGGGAGCTGTTTTTT,.,.,TRBV6-5,TRBJ2-2
CASSPRYRGHEQFF,TGCGCCAGCAGCCCAAGATACAGGGGCCATGAGCAGTTCTTC,.,TRBD1,TRBV4-1,TRBJ2-1
CASSLYGSSYEQYF,TGTGCCAGCAGCCTTTACGGGAGCTCCTACGAGCAGTACTTC,.,.,TRBV7-6,TRBJ2-7
CASRTGTSGYTDTQYF,TGCGCCAGCAGAACCGGGACTAGCGGATACACAGATACGCAGTATTTT,.,TRBD2,TRBV5-1,TRBJ2-3
CASSLETGNTGELFF,TGCGCCAGCAGCTTGGAAACGGGAAACACCGGGGAGCTGTTTTTT,.,.,TRBV5-1,TRBJ2-2
CASSPPGQGGRAFF,TGTGCCAGCAGTCCCCCGGGACAGGGGGGGAGAGCTTTCTTT,few,TRBD1,TRBV6-6,TRBJ1-1
CATQFPGGGEAFF,TGTGCCACCCAATTCCCCGGGGGGGGAGAAGCTTTCTTT,.,.,TRBV28,TRBJ1-1
CASSPQRGSSYNEQFF,TGTGCCAGCTCACCTCAACGCGGGAGCTCCTACAATGAGCAGTTCTTC,.,TRBD2,TRBV18,TRBJ2-1
CASSSSGANVLTF,TGTGCCAGCAGTTCCTCTGGGGCCAACGTCCTGACTTTC,.,.,TRBV27,TRBJ2-6
CASSPTENTGELFF,TGTGCCAGCTCACCCACAGAGAACACCGGGGAGCTGTTTTTT,.,.,TRBV18,TRBJ2-2
CASSPDGTVGTGELFF,TGCGCCAGCAGCCCCGATGGGACAGTTGGCACCGGGGAGCTGTTTTTT,.,TRBD1,TRBV5-1,TRBJ2-2
CASSLVRASGNTIYF,TGTGCCAGCAGCTTAGTTCGGGCCTCTGGAAACACCATATATTTT,.,.,TRBV11-2,TRBJ1-3
CASSLVGNEQFF,TGTGCCAGCAGCTTAGTAGGGAATGAGCAGTTCTTC,.,.,TRBV11-2,TRBJ2-1
CASSPVTGGGYTF,TGTGCCAGTAGTCCAGTGACAGGGGGCGGCTACACCTTC,.,TRBD1,TRBV19,TRBJ1-2
CASSPIRTGQGTSLYNSPLHF,TGTGCCAGCAGTCCCATTAGGACCGGACAGGGAACTTCCCTTTATAATTCACCCCTCCACTTT,.,TRBD1,TRBV28,TRBJ1-6
CASGRMSGSYEQYF,TGTGCCAGCGGCAGGATGAGCGGGTCTTACGAGCAGTACTTC,.,.,TRBV5-4,TRBJ2-7
CSVERTSGRGGAETQYF,TGCAGCGTTGAAAGAACTAGCGGGAGAGGGGGCGCAGAGACCCAGTACTTC,.,TRBD2,TRBV29-1,TRBJ2-5
CASSYGQGLPYEQYF,TGTGCCAGCAGTTACGGGCAGGGGCTCCCCTACGAGCAGTACTTC,.,.,TRBV6-5,TRBJ2-7
CASSQTGTGGWLEAFF,TGTGCCAGTAGTCAGACCGGGACAGGGGGCTGGCTTGAAGCTTTCTTT,.,TRBD1,TRBV19,TRBJ1-1
CAIQSPASGRSMYEQYF,TGTGCCATACAATCACCCGCTAGCGGGAGGAGTATGTACGAGCAGTACTTC,few,TRBD2,TRBV2,TRBJ2-7
CASSLGGGSAKDTQYF,TGCGCCAGCAGCTTGGGTGGCGGGAGTGCCAAAGATACGCAGTATTTT,.,TRBD2,TRBV5-1,TRBJ2-3
CSVRGQGSTYEQYF,TGCAGCGTGAGGGGACAGGGGTCTACCTACGAGCAGTACTTC,.,TRBD1,TRBV29-1,TRBJ2-7
CASSISPRIRGEKLFF,TGTGCCAGTAGTATATCTCCGAGAATTCGAGGTGAAAAACTGTTTTTT,.,.,TRBV19,TRBJ1-4
CASSPGGRDTIYF,TGTGCCAGCAGCCCGGGAGGCAGAGACACCATATATTTT,.,.,TRBV5-4,TRBJ1-3
CASSLGTVNEQFF,TGTGCCAGCAGCTTGGGGACAGTCAATGAGCAGTTCTTC,.,.,TRBV5-6,TRBJ2-1
CASSVSLGTNSYEQYF,TGTGCCAGCAGTGTATCGCTGGGGACGAACTCCTACGAGCAGTACTTC,.,.,TRBV28,TRBJ2-7
CAWSVGRVAFF,TGTGCCTGGAGTGTAGGCAGGGTGGCTTTCTTT,.,.,TRBV30,TRBJ1-1
CASSSLAGVTGELFF,TGTGCCAGCAGTTCACTAGCGGGAGTGACCGGGGAGCTGTTTTTT,.,TRBD2,TRBV28,TRBJ2-2
CASSLVGDRVKTQYF,TGTGCCAGCAGCTTAGTTGGGGACAGGGTAAAGACCCAGTACTTC,.,TRBD1,TRBV7-2,TRBJ2-5
CASSRGFNSNEQFF,TGTGCCAGCAGCCGAGGATTCAATAGCAATGAGCAGTTCTTC,.,.,TRBV6-4,TRBJ2-1
CASSYQMWAGVGELFF,TGTGCCAGCAGCTACCAGATGTGGGCGGGAGTCGGGGAGCTGTTTTTT,.,TRBD2,TRBV7-6,TRBJ2-2
CAWSRGIYEQYF,TGTGCCTGGAGCAGAGGCATATACGAGCAGTACTTC,.,.,TRBV30,TRBJ2-7
CSVLAGNSYNEQFF,TGCAGCGTTCTCGCGGGGAACTCCTACAATGAGCAGTTCTTC,.,.,TRBV29-1,TRBJ2-1
CASSPPDISYNEQFF,TGTGCCAGCAGCCCCCCGGACATCTCCTACAATGAGCAGTTCTTC,.,.,TRBV28,TRBJ2-1
CAVTPRDGIGYGYTF,TGTGCCGTAACGCCAAGGGATGGGATTGGCTATGGCTACACCTTC,.,.,TRBV10-3,TRBJ1-2
CSVVKATLNTEAFF,TGCAGCGTTGTTAAGGCCACCTTGAACACTGAAGCTTTCTTT,.,.,TRBV29-1,TRBJ1-1